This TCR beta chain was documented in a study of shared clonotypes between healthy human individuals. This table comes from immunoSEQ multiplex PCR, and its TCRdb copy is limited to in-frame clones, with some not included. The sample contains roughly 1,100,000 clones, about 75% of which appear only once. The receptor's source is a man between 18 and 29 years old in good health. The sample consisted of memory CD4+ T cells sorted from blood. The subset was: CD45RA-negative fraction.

The CDR3 sequence is CASSRRNGIYGYTF. The DNA of the CDR3 is TGTGCCAGCAGCAGAAGGAACGGCATCTATGGCTACACCTTC. This chain uses TRBV28 with TRBJ1-2; D remains unclear. Germline CDR1 MDHEN, CDR2 SYDVKM. Trimming removed 6 bases at V and 4 bases at J, with 15 bases between. CDR3 size: 14 residues.